Sequencing of this T cell receptor beta chain was carried out in a study of T and B cells in COVID-19 patients (TCRdb year 2020). In the study overall: In this study, adaptive immunity was profiled in COVID-19 patients who either had active infection or had recovered, using TRB and IGH repertoire sequencing of peripheral blood. Critical illness requiring mechanical ventilation or ECMO was present in about 65% of the 20 patients in the active-infection cohort. An age-matched reference group of 39 healthy donors negative for COVID-19 antibodies served as the comparison for repertoire analyses. In the active-infection cohort, about 90% of the 20 patients had comorbidities linked to unfavorable COVID-19 outcome. A couple of patients were in both the active and recovered cohorts because samples existed from active disease and from after recovery. The recovered cohort had a median age of roughly 30 years, compared with around 65 years in the active-infection cohort. A recovered cohort included 15 to 19 patients who provided some 21 samples, and most of these patients had mild to moderate COVID-19 treated on an outpatient basis. Over 7.5 million TCR sequences were analysed in a TCR and BCR sequence repository that covered a few dozen patients and 65 to 75 time points. Up to roughly 10 follow-up blood samples were collected per patient, with some samples spanning different disease stages in the same individual. On the study overall, not on this receptor specifically: Prospective validation of the reported TCR clusters was stated to be required before clinical use. Few blood samples were available from mildly ill patients while symptoms were present or from severe cases at early time points. The cohort was judged too small for assessing how HLA contributes to COVID-19 susceptibility or severity. In active COVID-19, TRB repertoires were highly clonal, while at recovery, diversity and richness increased above the levels seen in healthy donors. A total of roughly 2,300 TCR clusters were exclusive to the recovered cohort, and approximately 28 of those clusters were low-pGen clusters. Specific T cell subsets (CD4+/Treg/CD8+) and sorted SARS-CoV-2-responsive or tetramer+ T cells had not yet been sequenced, and these experiments were ongoing. In patients with COVID-19, the usage of TRBV/TRBJ genes was reported to be strongly skewed.

The germline V gene specifies MNHEY as CDR1 and SVGAGI as CDR2. The CDR3, from cysteine to phenylalanine, totals 13 residues. Left in the record is the CDR3 DNA by itself, 39 bases read in frame from the first base. V and J are trimmed by 7 bases and 7 bases, and the gene matches miss 6 bases of the junction. The listed sequencing device is Illumina MiSeq. Multiplex PCR with BIOMED2 TRB-A/B primer pools was used to amplify the TRB rearrangements. Illumina-compatible adapters and 7-nucleotide sample barcodes were attached to the amplicons in two consecutive PCRs. Phusion HS II polymerase was used for all library PCRs. The amplicons were purified from gel with the NucleoSpin Gel and PCR Clean-up kit, measured on Qubit, and then pooled at 4 nM. Before Illumina next-generation sequencing, the quality of the amplicon pool was assessed on an Agilent 2100 Bioanalyzer. The authors' analysis ran thus. MiXCR 3.0.8 with the default MiXCR reference library was used to annotate TRB rearrangements. Non-productive reads and sequences with fewer than 2 reads were excluded, and each unique CDR3 nucleotide sequence counted as one clone. Clonality, diversity, richness and V-J gene usage were computed in R 3.5.1. TCR clustering by CDR3 similarity used GLIPH2, with generation probabilities calculated by OLGA. GLIPH2 clusters were kept only if they contained at least four unique TCR clonotypes found in at least three individuals. The public reads were reanalyzed by TCRdb: fastp trimming at Q25, MiXCR alignment, in-frame beta chains only. Under each unique CDR3 protein, matching rows form one entry showing the most common genes and DNA. The V and J calls were determined by TCRdb, not by the authors. The sample records approximately 6,700 distinct CDR3 sequences, 22% of which are singletons. Approximately 3.3% of the sample comes from the top ten.

TRB repertoires were amplified using about 220-550 ng of genomic DNA isolated from blood. This clonotype is identified as medium-sized (0.01 to 0.1%). Its antigen remains undetermined. Per-base quality was not reported, and no clone a single base away is much larger than it. The sample comprised blood. The source of this sequence is a human donor who had recovered from COVID-19. The chain is encoded by TRBV6-5 joined to TRBJ2-1; 8 bases in between match TRBD2. The DNA reads as follows: TGTGCCAGCACGGGGGGGGCCTCAAATGAGCAGTTCTTC. This gives the protein CASTGGASNEQFF.